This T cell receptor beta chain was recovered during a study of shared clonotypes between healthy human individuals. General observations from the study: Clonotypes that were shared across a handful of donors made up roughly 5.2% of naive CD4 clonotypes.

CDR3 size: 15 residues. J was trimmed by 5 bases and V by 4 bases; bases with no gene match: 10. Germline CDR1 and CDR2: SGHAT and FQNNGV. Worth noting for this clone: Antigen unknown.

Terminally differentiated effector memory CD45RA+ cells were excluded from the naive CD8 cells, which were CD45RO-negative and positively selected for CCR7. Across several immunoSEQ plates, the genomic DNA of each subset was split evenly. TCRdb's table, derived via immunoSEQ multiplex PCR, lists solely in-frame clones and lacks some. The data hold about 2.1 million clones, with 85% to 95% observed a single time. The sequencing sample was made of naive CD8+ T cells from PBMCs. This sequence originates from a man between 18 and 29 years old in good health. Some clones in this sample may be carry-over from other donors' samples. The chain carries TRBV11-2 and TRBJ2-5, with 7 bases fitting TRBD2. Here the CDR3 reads CASSSLSGYRETQYF. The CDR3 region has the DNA TGTGCCAGCAGCTCTCTTAGCGGGTACAGGGAGACCCAGTACTTC.